A selection of T cell receptor beta chains follows, all from one sample in a study of T cell responses to AZD1222 COVID-19 vaccine. Clones were sequenced by immunoSEQ multiplex PCR, and TCRdb holds only the in-frame ones, with some missing. The sample has about 67,000 clones; under 90% are singletons. The sample here was peripheral blood, taken on day 0 of AZD1222 vaccination. All receptors come from an adult in good health. Both conserved end residues are part of each CDR3. The D gene is left open where the match is weak. Size is omitted from some rows. Given values are once, few, many or a class for expanded clones.

J: TRBJ2-7
V: TRBV7-9
D: -
size: -
DNA: TGTGCCAGCAGCTCGCGGACAGTCTCCTACGAGCAGTACTTC
CDR3: CASSSRTVSYEQYF

J: TRBJ1-2
V: TRBV27
D: TRBD1
size: once
DNA: TGTGCCAGCAGTTTTCAGGGACAGGGATCAAACTATGGCTACACCTTC
CDR3: CASSFQGQGSNYGYTF

J: TRBJ2-3
V: TRBV28
D: TRBD2
size: -
DNA: TGTGCCAGCAGTTTCCCCGGGGTAGCGGGGGGAACTCGCACAGATACGCAGTATTTT
CDR3: CASSFPGVAGGTRTDTQYF

J: TRBJ2-7
V: TRBV21-1
D: -
size: once
DNA: TGTGCCAGCAGCTCCCGGGACAGGGAATGCGCCTACGAGCAGTACTTC
CDR3: CASSSRDRECAYEQYF

J: TRBJ1-1
V: TRBV6-2/TRBV6-3
D: -
size: -
DNA: TGTGCCAGCAGTTCTTACAGACAGATCATGAACACTGAAGCTTTCTTT
CDR3: CASSSYRQIMNTEAFF

J: TRBJ1-2
V: TRBV6-6
D: TRBD1
size: -
DNA: TGTGCCAGCAGTCACCATGGGACAGGAGAGACTAACTATGGCTACACCTTC
CDR3: CASSHHGTGETNYGYTF

J: TRBJ1-1
V: TRBV20-1
D: -
size: -
DNA: TGCAGTGCTAGTGGTTTAGAAGGAGGAACTTTCTTT
CDR3: CSASGLEGGTFF

J: TRBJ1-3
V: TRBV14
D: -
size: once
DNA: TGTGCCAGCAGACCGACAGCCGGAAACACCATATATTTT
CDR3: CASRPTAGNTIYF

J: TRBJ2-4
V: TRBV6-5
D: TRBD2
size: -
DNA: TGTGCCAGCAGTTGGGGTAGCGGGAGGGCCGTAAACATTCAGTACTTC
CDR3: CASSWGSGRAVNIQYF

J: TRBJ1-5
V: TRBV28
D: TRBD1
size: -
DNA: TGTGCCAGCAGTTTAACAGGGGGCGCGATATTGAATCAGCCCCAGCATTTT
CDR3: CASSLTGGAILNQPQHF

J: TRBJ2-3
V: TRBV5-3
D: -
size: -
DNA: TGTGCCAGAAGCTTGCCTCTAACTGACAGGGAGGAGGCAGATACGCAGTATTTT
CDR3: CARSLPLTDREEADTQYF

J: TRBJ1-5
V: TRBV10-3
D: TRBD1
size: few
DNA: TGTGCCATCAGGGGGGACAGTGGACAGCCCCAGCATTTT
CDR3: CAIRGDSGQPQHF

J: TRBJ2-1
V: TRBV3-1/TRBV3-2
D: -
size: -
DNA: TGTGCCAGCAGCCAAGACAATGCGGGGGCCAACTACAATGAGCAGTTCTTC
CDR3: CASSQDNAGANYNEQFF

J: TRBJ1-2
V: TRBV19
D: -
size: -
DNA: TGTGCCAGTAGTATGGGGCATGACTATGGCTACACCTTC
CDR3: CASSMGHDYGYTF

J: TRBJ2-5
V: TRBV11-1
D: -
size: -
DNA: TGTGCCAGCAGGGGAGAGGAGACCCAGTACTTC
CDR3: CASRGEETQYF

J: TRBJ2-3
V: TRBV6-5
D: -
size: few
DNA: TGTGCCAGCAAATCCGGGCCTCCGGCAGGAGATACGCAGTATTTT
CDR3: CASKSGPPAGDTQYF

J: TRBJ1-2
V: TRBV7-3
D: -
size: -
DNA: TGTGCCAGCAGCAGAGACAGGAACTATGGCTACACCTTC
CDR3: CASSRDRNYGYTF

J: TRBJ2-6
V: TRBV28
D: -
size: -
DNA: TGTGCCGGTGGTAGTTCTGGGGCCAACGTCCTGACTTTC
CDR3: CAGGSSGANVLTF

J: TRBJ1-2
V: TRBV27
D: -
size: -
DNA: TGTGCCAGCAGTCGAGTACTACAGGATTTCGGCTACACCTTC
CDR3: CASSRVLQDFGYTF

J: TRBJ1-6
V: TRBV19
D: -
size: -
DNA: TGTGCCAGTAGGAGGGGCCAGGCCTTCTCCTATAATTCACCCCTCCACTTT
CDR3: CASRRGQAFSYNSPLHF

J: TRBJ1-1
V: TRBV29-1
D: -
size: -
DNA: TGCAGCTTTCTTAGGAACACTGAAGCTTTCTTT
CDR3: CSFLRNTEAFF

J: TRBJ2-3
V: TRBV5-1
D: -
size: -
DNA: TGCGCCAGCACCGGGGAACAGGGACTCACAGATACGCAGTATTTT
CDR3: CASTGEQGLTDTQYF

J: TRBJ2-7
V: TRBV14
D: -
size: -
DNA: TGTGCCAGCAGCAAATGGAACGAGCAGTACTTC
CDR3: CASSKWNEQYF

J: TRBJ1-2
V: TRBV7-9
D: -
size: -
DNA: TGTGCCAGCAGCTTTCCCACAGGTCCCTATGGCTACACCTTC
CDR3: CASSFPTGPYGYTF

J: TRBJ1-1
V: TRBV10-3
D: -
size: -
DNA: TGTGCCATCAGTACACCGGGAGACGCGGTGACTGAAGCTTTCTTT
CDR3: CAISTPGDAVTEAFF